The 26 T cell receptor beta chains listed next were all sequenced from one sample in a study of identical twins. TCRdb reprocessed the 5' RACE reads with MiXCR, giving one entry per CDR3 protein. This sample has approximately 500,000 distinct CDR3 sequences; 20% to 25% occur once, and the top ten carry just under 3%. These data were likewise used in another study, on T cells expressing NK-cell markers.

Sequences were obtained from CD4+ T cells sorted from blood. These receptors were obtained from a woman aged 18-29 years in good health.

This rearrangement joins TRBV20-1 to TRBJ2-3; no clear D gene. The CDR3 contains 14 residues. Germline V CDR1 and CDR2: DFQATT, SNEGSKA (reference sequence). Trimming cost V 6 bases and J 5 bases, with 18 bases left between them. In DNA form, the CDR3 reads TGCAGTGCCCCGCACATTGGTGGGGTAGATACGCAGTATTTT. This gives the protein CSAPHIGGVDTQYF.

This chain uses TRBV11-2 with TRBJ2-1, with 7 positions matching TRBD1. Trimming took 4 bases from V and 11 from J; bases not matched to a gene: 5. CDR1 is SGHAT, CDR2 FQNNGV, per germline. The CDR3 sequence is 12 residues long. The CDR3 reads CASSSRTGKQFF. Written as DNA, the CDR3 is TGTGCCAGCAGCTCACGGACAGGCAAGCAGTTCTTC.

This chain connects TRBV27 to TRBJ2-7; 10 positions agree with TRBD1. V shed 5 bases, J shed 1 base, and the junction held 5 bases outside the gene matches. The CDR3 runs 15 residues. From germline, CDR1 is MNHEY and CDR2 SMNVEV (reference sequence). The CDR3 DNA follows: TGTGCCAGCAGTACTCGGACAGGGGGTTCCTACGAGCAGTACTTC. Translation gives CASSTRTGGSYEQYF.

This clonotype has more than one count but fewer than ten. This chain uses TRBV6-5 with TRBJ2-5; 8 bases are a match to TRBD1. The CDR3 consists of 15 residues. The trim removed 2 bases at V and 4 bases at J, leaving 6 bases unmatched. The germline gives CDR1 MNHEY, CDR2 SVGAGI. CDR3: CASSYRFRGRETQYF. DNA of the CDR3: TGTGCCAGCAGTTACCGTTTCAGGGGGCGAGAGACCCAGTACTTC.

The V call is TRBV5-6, the J call TRBJ2-3, with 9 bases fitting TRBD1. Per the germline V gene, CDR1 is SGHDT and CDR2 is YYEEEE. Trimming removed 1 base from V and 8 bases from J; junction bases left unmatched: 14. The CDR3 is made up of 17 amino acids. This CDR3 reads CASSLRLLGTGLTTQYF. The CDR3 bases are TGTGCCAGCAGCTTGAGACTGTTGGGGACAGGGTTAACTACGCAGTATTTT.

This clonotype has ten or more counts. The rearrangement joins TRBV7-6 to TRBJ1-1; D call uncertain. CDR1 and CDR2 (germline): SGHVS, FNYEAQ. CDR3 size: 13 residues. The ends were cut back, 6 bases at V and 0 bases at J, with 8 bases in the middle. CDR3 DNA sequence: TGTGCCAGCAGTGCGGGAATGAACACTGAAGCTTTCTTT. Its translation is CASSAGMNTEAFF.

This clonotype was seen ten or more times. The chain carries TRBV20-1 and TRBJ2-3; D is uncertain. The CDR3 is 12 amino acids. Trimming cost V 6 bases and J 2 bases, with 9 bases left between them. Per germline, CDR1 DFQATT and CDR2 SNEGSKA (reference sequence). The CDR3 reads CSARPSTDTQYF. CDR3 DNA: TGCAGTGCAAGACCTTCCACAGATACGCAGTATTTT.

This clonotype was seen a handful of times. J is TRBJ2-1 and V is TRBV10-3; D unresolved. V gave up 6 bases and J gave up 5 bases, with 14 bases separating them. The CDR3 is made up of 14 amino acids. CDR1 and CDR2 (germline): ENHRY, SYGVKD. CDR3 residues: CAISPGLLNNEQFF. Written as DNA, the CDR3 is TGTGCCATCAGCCCGGGCCTACTCAACAATGAGCAGTTCTTC.

This clonotype occurred a few times. The V gene is TRBV5-1, the J gene TRBJ2-3; possibly TRBD2 for D (6 bases). CDR1 and CDR2 (germline): SGHRS, YFSETQ. The CDR3 covers 15 residues. V was cut by 2 bases and J by 1 base, with 11 bases left in between. CDR3 in amino acids: CASSFERRGTDTQYF. The CDR3 DNA reads as TGCGCCAGCAGCTTTGAGCGGAGGGGCACAGATACGCAGTATTTT.

This clonotype was observed a handful of times. The chain has TRBV4-3 and TRBJ2-5, with D perhaps given as TRBD1 or TRBD2 (6 bases each). CDR1 and CDR2 (germline): LGHNA, YSLEER. V was clipped by 1 base and J by 1 base, with 13 bases between them. The CDR3 totals 16 residues. Here the CDR3 DNA reads TGCGCCAGCAGCCAAGTACATCGGGGGCCCCAAGAGACCCAGTACTTC. It codes for CASSQVHRGPQETQYF.

This clonotype was counted ten times or more. This chain links TRBV9 with TRBJ2-5, with D perhaps assigned TRBD1 or TRBD2 (5 bases each). CDR1 is SGDLS and CDR2 is YYNGEE in the germline V gene. Trimming removed 0 bases from V and 5 bases from J, with 11 bases in between. This CDR3 comprises 14 residues. The CDR3 loop reads CASSVAGGDETQYF. CDR3 in DNA: TGTGCCAGCAGCGTAGCTGGGGGAGATGAGACCCAGTACTTC.

This clonotype came up a few times. The chain carries TRBV20-1 and TRBJ1-2; no reliable D call. The length of the CDR3 is 14 residues. Trimming shortened V by 3 bases and J by 7 bases, and 18 bases separated the two germline ends. The V gene's germline CDR1 is DFQATT and CDR2 SNEGSKA (reference sequence). The chain's CDR3 is CSARGTETALGYTF. CDR3 DNA sequence: TGCAGTGCTAGGGGAACGGAAACTGCGCTTGGCTACACCTTC.

This clonotype has just a few counts. The chain combines TRBV5-1 with TRBJ2-7; D perhaps matches TRBD1 (7 bases). Germline CDR1 SGHRS, CDR2 YFSETQ. CDR3 length: 14 residues. Trimming removed 0 bases from V and 9 bases from J, with 16 bases in between. For the CDR3, the DNA is TGCGCCAGCAGCTTGGAGGCGCGGGACAGCGGGCAGTACTTC. Protein sequence: CASSLEARDSGQYF.

In its sample, this clonotype was seen many times. The rearrangement uses TRBV10-2 and TRBJ1-1; D perhaps matches TRBD1 (6 bases). This CDR3 has 11 residues. Per the germline V gene, CDR1 is WSHSY and CDR2 is SAAADI. V was shortened by 2 bases and J by 11 bases, with 9 bases between the two germline ends. CDR3 bases: TGCGCCAGCAGTGAGACAGGGTTGGCTTTCTTT. Residues: CASSETGLAFF.

J is TRBJ2-3 and V is TRBV7-2; D ambiguous. Germline lookup yields CDR1 SGHTA and CDR2 FQGNSA. The CDR3 is made up of 14 amino acids. Trimming stripped 5 bases from V and 0 bases from J, with 9 bases between. The CDR3 coding sequence is TGTGCCAGCAGCCAGATTTCTAGCACAGATACGCAGTATTTT. It yields the protein CASSQISSTDTQYF.

In this sample, this clonotype turned up a few times. The chain joins TRBV6-1 to TRBJ1-2; D is possibly TRBD1 (6 bases). The length of the CDR3 is 15 residues. V was cut by 5 bases and J by 4 bases, with 17 bases left in between. Germline loops: CDR1 MNHNS, CDR2 SASEGT. CDR3 sequence reads: CASSKGQRRGYGYTF. CDR3 DNA sequence: TGTGCCAGCAGTAAAGGACAGCGTCGTGGCTATGGCTACACCTTC.

In this sample, this clonotype turned up a few times. V is TRBV12-3 or TRBV12-4 and J is TRBJ1-2; D not certain. The V gene lost 7 bases and the J gene lost 8 bases, with 20 bases spanning the gap. CDR3 length equals 14 residues. CDR3 loop: CASTPSRPMRGYTF. In DNA form, the CDR3 reads TGTGCCAGCACCCCTTCGAGGCCTATGCGGGGCTACACCTTC.

This chain links TRBV20-1 with TRBJ1-2; D unresolved. CDR3 size: 12 residues. Looked up from germline, CDR1 is DFQATT and CDR2 is SNEGSKA (reference sequence). The ends were cut back, 3 bases at V and 8 bases at J, with 13 bases in the middle. The CDR3 loop reads CSASVDGGGYTF. The CDR3 DNA reads TGCAGTGCTAGTGTTGATGGAGGAGGCTACACCTTC.

The chain combines TRBV20-1 with TRBJ2-1, with D maybe TRBD2 (5 bases). V lost 5 bases, J lost 8 bases, and 7 bases lay in between. The CDR3 consists of 10 residues. Germline V gene sequence: CDR1 DFQATT, CDR2 SNEGSKA (reference sequence). The CDR3 nucleotides are TGCAGTGCTGTCGGGGATGAGCAGTTCTTC. Protein: CSAVGDEQFF.

The rearrangement joins TRBV6-5 to TRBJ1-2, with TRBD1 matching over 8 bases. CDR1 is MNHEY and CDR2 is SVGAGI in the germline V gene. The V segment lost 0 bases and the J segment 8 bases; nucleotides outside the gene matches: 5. The CDR3 covers 14 residues. The CDR3 reads CASSYSGQGRGYTF. CDR3 in DNA: TGTGCCAGCAGTTACTCCGGACAGGGAAGGGGCTACACCTTC.

This clonotype has only a few counts. The rearrangement joins TRBV9 to TRBJ2-4; D tentatively fits TRBD1 or TRBD2 (6 bases each). Trimming stripped 0 bases from V and 2 bases from J, with 12 bases between. The germline V gene encodes CDR1 SGDLS and CDR2 YYNGEE. The CDR3 sequence is 16 residues long. CDR3 sequence reads: CASSVAGAWSKNIQYF. The CDR3 DNA reads TGTGCCAGCAGCGTAGCGGGGGCTTGGTCCAAAAACATTCAGTACTTC. The variable domain in full, with the rest retrieved from reference TRBV9 and TRBJ2-4, is DSGVTQTPKHLITATGQRVTLRCSPRSGDLSVYWYQQSLDQGLQFLIQYYNGEERAKGNILERFSAQQFPDLHSELNLSSLELGDSALYFCASSVAGAWSKNIQYFGAGTRLSVL.

The chain is built from TRBV20-1 and TRBJ1-1, with TRBD1 as a possible D gene (5 bases). The germline V and J ends were trimmed by 6 bases and 6 bases, with 11 bases remaining between them. CDR3 size: 11 residues. CDR1 and CDR2 from the germline V gene are DFQATT and SNEGSKA (reference sequence). For the CDR3, the DNA is TGCAGTGCCAGGGTACTGGCTGAAGCTTTCTTT. Translation: CSARVLAEAFF.

This chain joins TRBV20-1 and TRBJ2-5, with TRBD2 matching 13 bases. The J segment lost 5 bases and the V segment lost 5 bases, leaving 11 bases of the junction unmatched. This CDR3 is 16 amino acids long. Germline CDR1 is DFQATT and CDR2 is SNEGSKA (reference sequence). CDR3 bases: TGCAGTGCTTCCCGGACTAGCGGGGGCCCTCGGGAGACCCAGTACTTC. The encoded protein is CSASRTSGGPRETQYF.

V and J are TRBV5-4 and TRBJ2-6; D call uncertain. The V and J ends lost 0 bases and 0 bases respectively, with 7 bases between them. This CDR3 comprises 16 residues. Germline loops: CDR1 SGHNT, CDR2 YYREEE (reference sequence). CDR3 sequence (DNA): TGTGCCAGCAGCTTGGTGGCTGGCTCTGGGGCCAACGTCCTGACTTTC. Translation gives CASSLVAGSGANVLTF.

The chain joins TRBV20-1 to TRBJ2-3; TRBD2 matches 11 bases. J was trimmed by 4 bases and V by 1 base; bases with no gene match: 1. This CDR3 contains 14 residues. The germline V gene encodes CDR1 DFQATT and CDR2 SNEGSKA (reference sequence). CDR3 protein: CSARVAGGPDTQYF. Written as DNA, the CDR3 is TGCAGTGCTAGAGTAGCGGGGGGGCCAGATACGCAGTATTTT.

The J gene is TRBJ1-1, the V gene TRBV6-5, with TRBD1 identical over 8 bases. V trimming: 4 bases; J trimming: 1 base; junction bases outside the gene matches: 11. Germline loops: CDR1 MNHEY, CDR2 SVGAGI. The CDR3 loop spans 17 amino acids. As DNA, the CDR3 is TGTGCCAGCAGTTTCAGGGGGCGTGGGAAGAGGAACACTGAAGCTTTCTTT. Translation gives CASSFRGRGKRNTEAFF.